This T cell receptor (beta chain) emerged from a study of Ad26.COV2.S vaccination and SARS-CoV-2 variants. Data came from immunoSEQ multiplex PCR; TCRdb stores just in-frame clones and leaves some out. The table records about 180,000 clones, 70% to 90% of them present only once. The CDR3 is 11 amino acids. Germline V gene sequence: CDR1 KGHSH, CDR2 LQKENI. V lost 6 bases, J lost 4 bases, and 6 bases lay in between. Specimen: peripheral blood, collected after recovery from COVID-19. The clonotype originates from a human donor who had recovered from COVID-19. The rearrangement uses TRBV18 and TRBJ2-5; no firm D call. CDR3 DNA: TGTGCCAGCTCTTTGGTAGAGACCCAGTACTTC. Translating gives CASSLVETQYF.